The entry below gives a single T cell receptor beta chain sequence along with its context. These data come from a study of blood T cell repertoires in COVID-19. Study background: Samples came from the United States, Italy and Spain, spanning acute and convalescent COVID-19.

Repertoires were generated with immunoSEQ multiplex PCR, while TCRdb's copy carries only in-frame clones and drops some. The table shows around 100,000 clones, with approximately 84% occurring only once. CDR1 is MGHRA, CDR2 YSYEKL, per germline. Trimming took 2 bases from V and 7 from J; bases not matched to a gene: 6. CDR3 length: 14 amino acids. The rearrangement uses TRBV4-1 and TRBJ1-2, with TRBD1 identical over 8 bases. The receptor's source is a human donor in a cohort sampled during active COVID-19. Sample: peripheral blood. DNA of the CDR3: TGCGCCAGCAGCCAACCGACAGGGGTTAGTGGCTACACCTTC. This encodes CASSQPTGVSGYTF.